These 17 T cell receptor beta chains originate from one sample sequenced in a study of T-cell reconstitution after alpha-beta-depleted transplantation in children. Preparing the TCRbeta library involved the use of unique molecular identifiers. One entry per CDR3 protein, called by TCRdb with MiXCR from the PCR reads. The sample comprises hundreds of thousands of distinct CDR3 sequences, around 13% of which are singletons, and about 0.77% rests with the top ten. This material consisted of PBMCs, taken before TCRalphabeta/CD19-depleted stem cell transplant. The receptors come from a girl aged 2 to 9 with congenital amegakaryocytic thrombocytopenia, due to receive a stem cell transplant.

This clonotype was counted only a few times. The chain couples TRBV2 to TRBJ1-3; 8 bases map to TRBD1. This CDR3 region has 16 residues. Trimming took 5 bases from V and 0 from J; bases not matched to a gene: 6. Germline loops: CDR1 SNHLY, CDR2 FYNNEI. The chain's CDR3 is CASSNGQGLSGNTIYF. CDR3 sequence (DNA): TGTGCCAGCAGTAACGGACAGGGACTCTCTGGAAACACCATATATTTT. The complete variable domain, with remaining parts taken from reference TRBV2 and TRBJ1-3, reads EPEVTQTPSHQVTQMGQEVILRCVPISNHLYFYWYRQILGQKVEFLVSFYNNEISEKSEIFDDQFSVERPDGSNFTLKIRSTKLEDSAMYFCASSNGQGLSGNTIYFGEGSWLTVV.

Ten or more counts support this clonotype. The V gene is TRBV7-9, the J gene TRBJ2-2; D call uncertain. This CDR3 spans 14 amino acids. Trimming removed 3 bases at V and 1 base at J, with 6 bases between. Germline assignment: CDR1 SEHNR and CDR2 FQNEAQ (reference sequence). CDR3 DNA: TGTGCCAGCAGCTTTCAAGTGAACACCGGGGAGCTGTTTTTT. Amino acid sequence: CASSFQVNTGELFF.

This clonotype was seen at least ten times. The rearrangement joins TRBV15 to TRBJ2-1, with 7 bases identical to TRBD2. Trimming removed 3 bases from V and 4 bases from J; junction bases left unmatched: 6. The CDR3 extends over 15 amino acids. Germline-derived CDR1 and CDR2 are LNHNV and YYDKDF (reference sequence). CDR3 coding DNA: TGTGCCACCAGCAGTGTTAGCGGGTCATACAATGAGCAGTTCTTC. As protein: CATSSVSGSYNEQFF.

The chain carries TRBV10-3 and TRBJ2-7, with a possible D match to TRBD1 (5 bases). Germline V CDR1 and CDR2: ENHRY, SYGVKD. V dropped 8 bases and J dropped 0 bases, with 14 bases sitting between them. This CDR3 has 14 residues. The CDR3 here is CAIADQGSSYEQYF. The CDR3 region has the DNA TGTGCCATCGCAGACCAGGGCAGCTCCTACGAGCAGTACTTC.

On this clonotype: This may be a read error: a much more frequent sequence differs by one nucleotide. The chain carries TRBV5-1 and TRBJ1-1; 7 bases are shared with TRBD1. The CDR3 extends over 14 amino acids. Germline V gene sequence: CDR1 SGHRS, CDR2 YFSETQ. This CDR3 is CPSGLGGQNTEAFF. For the CDR3, the DNA is TGCCCCAGCGGACTAGGGGGCCAGAACACTGAAGCTTTCTTT.

This clonotype was recorded a few times. This chain links TRBV25-1 with TRBJ2-3; TRBD2 aligns across 9 bases. The V gene end was trimmed by 3 bases and the J gene end by 2 bases; junction bases not matched to a gene: 3. The CDR3 extends over 15 amino acids. Germline V gene data show CDR1 as MGHDK and CDR2 as SYGVNS. The CDR3 bases are TGTGCCAGCAGTGAGCTAGCGGGATACACAGATACGCAGTATTTT. Its protein product is CASSELAGYTDTQYF.

This clonotype has more than one count but fewer than ten. The V gene is TRBV5-1, the J gene TRBJ2-5; 9 positions agree with TRBD1. Germline V CDR1 and CDR2: SGHRS, YFSETQ. V dropped 4 bases and J dropped 4; count of bases not matched to a gene: 5. CDR3 length: 14 residues. The CDR3 DNA is TGCGCCAGCAGCCGAGGGACAGGGCCAGAGACCCAGTACTTC. Its translation is CASSRGTGPETQYF.

This clonotype was seen only a few times. The chain employs TRBV20-1 and TRBJ2-7; maybe TRBD2 (6 bases). This CDR3 region has 12 residues. Germline V gene data show CDR1 as DFQATT and CDR2 as SNEGSKA (reference sequence). Trimming shortened V by 6 bases and J by 1 base, and 10 bases separated the two germline ends. Here the CDR3 reads CSASGGSYEQYF. CDR3 bases: TGCAGTGCATCCGGAGGGTCCTACGAGCAGTACTTC.

This clonotype was seen more than once but under ten times. V gene TRBV11-1 combines with J gene TRBJ2-1; TRBD2 aligns across 7 bases. The germline gives CDR1 SGHAT, CDR2 FQDESV (reference sequence). The junction had 17 bases not matched to a gene; V was cut back by 5 bases and J by 1 base. The CDR3 has 19 residues. CDR3 sequence: CASSPPTARREQSYNEQFF. CDR3 in DNA: TGTGCCAGCAGCCCTCCTACGGCGAGGCGGGAGCAGTCCTACAATGAGCAGTTCTTC.

This clonotype was counted between two and nine times. The chain has TRBV29-1 and TRBJ2-6; possible D gene TRBD2, 6 bases. Germline V gives CDR1 SQVTM, CDR2 ANQGSEA. The V end was cut by 3 bases, the J end by 4 bases, with 19 bases between. The CDR3 consists of 17 residues. Here the CDR3 DNA reads TGCAGCGTTGATGGATTGGCGGGATCAGCCGGGGCCAACGTCCTGACTTTC. Translating it yields CSVDGLAGSAGANVLTF.

This clonotype was counted between two and nine times. The chain employs TRBV7-9 and TRBJ1-4; TRBD1 agrees at 9 bases. The CDR3 consists of 17 residues. CDR1 and CDR2 from the germline V gene are SEHNR and FQNEAQ (reference sequence). V lost 1 base, J lost 4 bases, and 7 bases stayed unmatched. DNA for the CDR3: TGTGCCAGCAGCTTAGGGGACAGGGACATCAGTAATGAAAAACTGTTTTTT. It specifies CASSLGDRDISNEKLFF.

This clonotype showed up just a few times. V and J are TRBV13 and TRBJ2-3; TRBD2 matches at 8 bases. The CDR3 consists of 16 residues. CDR1 is PRHDT, CDR2 FYEKMQ, per germline (reference sequence). V was pared by 4 bases and J by 0 bases, with 6 bases of the junction left unmatched. CDR3 DNA: TGTGCCAGCAGCTCCGGACTAGCTAGAAGCACAGATACGCAGTATTTT. Its translation: CASSSGLARSTDTQYF.

This clonotype was found many times. The chain uses TRBV27 and TRBJ2-1, with D unclear. CDR1 MNHEY and CDR2 SMNVEV come from the germline V gene (reference sequence). The CDR3 loop spans 13 amino acids. The V end was cut by 3 bases, the J end by 3 bases, with 6 bases between. The CDR3 region is CASSLSNYNEQFF. Written as DNA, the CDR3 is TGTGCCAGCAGTTTGTCAAACTACAATGAGCAGTTCTTC.

This clonotype has only a few counts. The gene calls are TRBV5-1 and TRBJ2-7; either TRBD1 or TRBD2 may fit D (5 bases each). V was pared by 4 bases and J by 5 bases, with 19 bases between. The CDR3 is made up of 15 amino acids. Germline V gene lookup returns CDR1 SGHRS and CDR2 YFSETQ. CDR3 bases: TGCGCCAGCAGCGTGGGACCTCAGGTTGGTGACGAGCAGTACTTC. This translates into CASSVGPQVGDEQYF.

V gene TRBV10-3 combines with J gene TRBJ2-3, with 13 bases lining up with TRBD2. Germline CDR1 and CDR2: ENHRY and SYGVKD. The CDR3 contains 18 residues. With 6 bases clipped from V and 1 base from J, the junction kept 10 bases outside the gene matches. CDR3 nucleotides: TGTGCCATCAGAGGGGGGCTCGGGACTAGCGGGGGCACAGATACGCAGTATTTT. It translates to CAIRGGLGTSGGTDTQYF.

The chain recombines TRBV24-1 with TRBJ1-2, with D perhaps TRBD1 (5 bases). CDR3 size: 19 residues. Trimming took off 7 bases at V and 5 bases at J, with 31 bases between the two ends. Germline loops: CDR1 KGHDR, CDR2 SFDVKD. The chain's CDR3 is CATSPMPLTPQPPGYGYTF. In nucleotides, the CDR3 is TGTGCCACCAGCCCGATGCCCCTGACACCCCAACCACCAGGGTATGGCTACACCTTC.

This clonotype was observed a handful of times. This chain links TRBV28 with TRBJ2-2; D perhaps matches TRBD1 (5 bases). The CDR3 contains 16 residues. CDR1 and CDR2 from the germline V gene are MDHEN and SYDVKM. The V gene lost 2 bases and the J gene lost 1 base, with 11 bases spanning the gap. For the CDR3, the DNA is TGTGCCAGCAGTTTAGGATATCAGGGGAACACCGGGGAGCTGTTTTTT. Protein product: CASSLGYQGNTGELFF.